This TCR beta chain was recovered during a study of OX40 agonist ivuxolimab in advanced cancers. Study-level information: The dose-escalation cohort was over 65% male, with a mean age of around 60 years, ranging about 23 to 80.

The study's findings and limits: Also showing low normalized T-cell clonal expansion were some of the nonresponders. Dosing at 0.1 to 3.0 mg/kg was accompanied by clonal expansion of CD4+ and CD8+ blood T cells by week 6.

TCRdb keeps only in-frame clones here, not all; method: immunoSEQ multiplex PCR. The sample has about 67,000 clones, about 85% seen once. This clone showed up just a few times. Its antigen remains unknown. V shed 10 bases and J 5 bases; nucleotides not matched to a gene: 16. Germline assignment: CDR1 SNHLY and CDR2 FYNNEI. The CDR3 loop spans 15 amino acids. The clonotype originates from an adult with an advanced solid tumor such as melanoma, head and neck, liver or kidney cancer. The V call is TRBV2, the J call TRBJ2-5; the match to TRBD2 covers 7 bases. The sequences come from CD4+ or CD8+ T cells sorted from blood, collected in a trial of the OX40 agonist ivuxolimab. CDR3 nucleotides: TGTGCCACGTCTCCCGGGGAGGGTTATGTGGAGACCCAGTACTTC. Translated: CATSPGEGYVETQYF.